This record looks at one T cell receptor (beta chain) sequence and its context. Its antigen is still unknown. One base away there is no much larger clone; base qualities are not given. The immunoSEQ Assay, a bias-controlled multiplex PCR, was used to amplify TCRbeta CDR3 regions from genomic DNA. Concerning the study's data processing: The number of nucleated cells in each sample was estimated by amplification of reference gene primers within the assay. To quantify the absolute abundance of each unique TCRbeta CDR3 rearrangement, sequence reads were collapsed and filtered. For each sample, productive Simpson clonality was calculated as the square root of Simpson's diversity index over productive rearrangements. TCRdb provides this immuneACCESS table in a form limited to in-frame rearrangements. Some clones are lacking; in checked studies, under half of them reflect an unresolved V gene, and why the rest are absent is not known. V and J calls plus clone size are reproduced from that table; the DNA served to infer D and trimming. The sample has roughly 210,000 clones on record, 80% to 85% of them singletons. The ten top clones hold roughly a tenth of the sample.

V drops 0 bases and J drops 4 bases, leaving 16 bases in between. Counted from cysteine to phenylalanine, this CDR3 has 16 amino acids. Only the CDR3 region is kept as DNA, spanning 48 bases read in frame from base 1. The germline V gene sets CDR1 to LGHNA and CDR2 to YSLEER. One collaborating source in Seattle enrolled patients during active infection and followed them longitudinally through the course of disease. Each collaborating institution followed its own protocols to collect whole blood in K2EDTA tubes. For TCRbeta analysis, collaborator samples were shipped as frozen whole blood, as isolated PBMCs, or as DNA extracted from either sample type. The data derive from a study of blood T cell repertoires in COVID-19 (dated by TCRdb to about 2020). General notes on the study: Collaborator samples came from the United States, Italy and Spain and covered acute and convalescent phases of COVID-19. HLA class I and class II types, where available, came from metadata supplied by the sample provider rather than from assay-based typing. Sample metadata almost always included a de-identified subject ID, COVID-19 status, age in years and sex. The material from the prospective study consisted of cDNA or gDNA derived from T cells, B-cell-depleted T cells, or PBMCs. The repertoires were released in a freely available public database meant as a resource for research on the immune response to SARS-CoV-2. The samples were drawn from two sources: the first 160 participants of the ongoing ImmuneRACE study, and over 1,000 subjects contributed by 6 global collaborators. Deeply sampled blood TCRbeta repertoires from subjects exposed to, actively infected with, or recovered from COVID-19 were included in the dataset.

Paper-wide results and their limitations: How much clinical and demographic metadata was included differed by source and by participant, and the metadata was provided uncurated.

This receptor was obtained from a woman older than 75 with COVID-19, enrolled during active disease. This chain joins TRBV4-3 to TRBJ2-7; the D gene is not confidently resolved. Sequenced sample: peripheral blood. CDR3 protein: CASSQEGQIGAYEQYF. In nucleotides, the sequence is TGCGCCAGCAGCCAAGAGGGCCAGATTGGCGCATACGAGCAGTACTTC.